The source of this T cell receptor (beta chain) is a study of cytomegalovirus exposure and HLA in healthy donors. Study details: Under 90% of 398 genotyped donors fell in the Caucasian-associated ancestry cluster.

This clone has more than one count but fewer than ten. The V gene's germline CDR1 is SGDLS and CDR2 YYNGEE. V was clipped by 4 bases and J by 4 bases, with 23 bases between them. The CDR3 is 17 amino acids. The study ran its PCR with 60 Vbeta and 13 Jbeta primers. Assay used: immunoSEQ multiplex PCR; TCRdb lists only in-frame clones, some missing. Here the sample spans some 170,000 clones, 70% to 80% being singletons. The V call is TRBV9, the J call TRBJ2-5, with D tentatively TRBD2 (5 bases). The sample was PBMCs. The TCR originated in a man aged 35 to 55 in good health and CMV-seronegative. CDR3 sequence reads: CASSLSPKSYGLETQYF. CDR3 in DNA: TGTGCCAGCAGCCTAAGTCCCAAGTCGTACGGACTAGAGACCCAGTACTTC.